The text below deals with one T cell receptor beta chain. No antigen is known for it. The entry originates in a study of blood T cells in healthy people across ages. Regarding the study as a whole: PBMCs left unsorted prevented a conclusive naive versus antigen-experienced comparison.

Together with a sample-barcoded 5' primer, a J-beta primer mix was included in a second PCR lasting roughly 7 to 11 cycles. TCRdb recomputed calls from the 5' RACE reads with MiXCR, one row per CDR3 protein. The repertoire holds more than 1.4 million distinct CDR3 sequences, roughly 45% seen once, with 7.9% in the top ten. The CDR3 loop spans 14 amino acids. Deletions cut 6 bases from V and 9 bases from J, with 16 bases between. Germline CDR1 reads SGHRS; CDR2 reads YFSETQ. Peripheral blood samples of roughly 10 milliliters were drawn from each donor. The sequenced material came from blood. This chain uses TRBV5-1 with TRBJ1-6, with D possibly TRBD1 on 5 matching bases. The receptor comes from a young woman in good health. The CDR3 nucleotides are TGCGCCAGCACTTATGGGGCAGGAGCTTCACCCCTCCACTTT. Translated, it gives CASTYGAGASPLHF. The whole variable domain, remainder taken from reference TRBV5-1 and TRBJ1-6, is KAGVTQTPRYLIKTRGQQVTLSCSPISGHRSVSWYQQTPGQGLQFLFEYFSETQRNKGNFPGRFSGRQFSNSRSEMNVSTLELGDSALYLCASTYGAGASPLHFGNGTRLTVT.